This passage covers 5 T cell receptor beta chains from one sample sequenced in a study of blood T cell repertoires in COVID-19. Generated by immunoSEQ multiplex PCR, the TCRdb table keeps only in-frame clones and is missing some. The data show some 69,000 clones, over 80% seen once. The material sequenced was peripheral blood. The receptors here all came from a man older than 75 with active or convalescent COVID-19.

This clone was seen only a few times. This chain joins TRBV5-5 and TRBJ2-2; 8 bases align to TRBD1. CDR3 length equals 15 residues. Germline assignment: CDR1 SGHKS and CDR2 YYEKEE (reference sequence). V lost 4 bases, J lost 3 bases, and 5 bases stayed unmatched. The CDR3 DNA follows: TGTGCCAGCAGCCCCGGGACAGGCCACACCGGGGAGCTGTTTTTT. Protein product: CASSPGTGHTGELFF.

The V call is TRBV6-6, the J call TRBJ1-2; weak D call: TRBD1 (5 bases). V shed 2 bases and J shed 4 bases, with 17 bases lying between them. From germline, CDR1 is MNHNY and CDR2 SVGAGI (reference sequence). The CDR3 has 16 amino acids. CDR3 DNA sequence: TGTGCCAGCAGTTACCCGCCGAACCAGGGCCTCTATGGCTACACCTTC. Its protein product is CASSYPPNQGLYGYTF.

The chain carries TRBV24-1 and TRBJ2-5; 9 bases match TRBD1. Per the germline V gene, CDR1 is KGHDR and CDR2 is SFDVKD. This CDR3 comprises 13 residues. V lost 7 bases to trimming and J lost 4 bases; unmatched junction nucleotides: 3. CDR3 amino acids: CATRTGQGETQYF. The CDR3 DNA sequence: TGTGCCACCAGGACGGGACAGGGAGAGACCCAGTACTTC.

This chain joins TRBV5-1 and TRBJ1-5, with TRBD1 matching over 7 bases. V was clipped by 0 bases and J by 4 bases; unmatched bases: 4. The length of the CDR3 is 15 residues. Germline V lookup: CDR1 SGHRS, CDR2 YFSETQ. In DNA, the CDR3 is TGCGCCAGCAGCTTGGAAGGGGGCAGAAATCAGCCCCAGCATTTT. Its protein product is CASSLEGGRNQPQHF. Full variable domain (remainder filled in from reference TRBV5-1 and TRBJ1-5): KAGVTQTPRYLIKTRGQQVTLSCSPISGHRSVSWYQQTPGQGLQFLFEYFSETQRNKGNFPGRFSGRQFSNSRSEMNVSTLELGDSALYLCASSLEGGRNQPQHFGDGTRLSIL.

This clone appeared many times. The chain links TRBV3-1 (or the pseudogene TRBV3-2) to TRBJ2-2, with a tentative D call TRBD2 (5 bases). Trimming shortened V by 4 bases and J by 4 bases, and 13 bases separated the two germline ends. The germline V gene has CDR1 LGHDT and CDR2 YNNKEL (reference sequence). CDR3 length: 15 residues. The CDR3 DNA reads as TGTGCCAGCAGCCCAGGAGGCCAGATCACCGGGGAGCTGTTTTTT. Translated, it gives CASSPGGQITGELFF.